The next 19 T cell receptor beta chains were all read from a single sample in a study of CD4 T cells in relation to SARS-CoV-2 and coronaviruses. Using immunoSEQ multiplex PCR, the repertoire was profiled, and TCRdb retains in-frame clones only, with some absent. This sample has 30,000 to 45,000 clones, with around nine tenths found just once. The source material was memory CD4+ T cells from PBMCs. The origin of the receptors is an adult with COVID-19.

The chain recombines TRBV5-1 with TRBJ2-1; 10 nucleotides line up with TRBD2. Germline CDR1 and CDR2: SGHRS and YFSETQ. CDR3 size: 15 residues. Germline trimming cut 2 bases from V and 9 bases from J; bases unmatched to any gene: 8. The CDR3 protein is CASSLGAGGPGEQFF. The CDR3, as DNA: TGCGCCAGCAGCTTAGGAGCGGGGGGGCCGGGTGAGCAGTTCTTC.

V is TRBV27 and J is TRBJ2-6; 9 bases line up with TRBD1. CDR1 is MNHEY and CDR2 is SMNVEV in the germline V gene (reference sequence). With 8 bases clipped from V and 0 bases from J, the junction kept 8 bases outside the gene matches. This CDR3 region has 17 residues. CDR3 region: CASGVGTGLSGANVLTF. The CDR3 coding sequence is TGTGCCAGCGGGGTCGGGACAGGGCTCTCTGGGGCCAACGTCCTGACTTTC.

V usage is TRBV9 and J usage is TRBJ1-6, with D possibly matching TRBD1 (5 bases). The CDR3 runs to 15 residues. CDR1 is SGDLS and CDR2 is YYNGEE in the germline V gene. The ends were cut back, 1 base at V and 8 bases at J, with 13 bases in the middle. The CDR3 DNA reads as TGTGCCAGCAGCGTACGTCCGGTCAGGGATTCACCCCTCCACTTT. It codes for CASSVRPVRDSPLHF.

CDR3 region: CASSMNTENQPQHF. The DNA of the CDR3 is TGTGCCAGCAGTATGAATACAGAAAATCAGCCCCAGCATTTT. This chain uses TRBV7-9 with TRBJ1-5; D uncertain. With 6 bases removed from V and 4 bases from J, the gap between germline ends came to 13 bases. CDR3 length: 14 residues. Germline V gene sequence: CDR1 SEHNR, CDR2 FQNEAQ (reference sequence).

The chain carries TRBV19 and TRBJ2-2; perhaps TRBD1 as D (5 bases). The CDR3 covers 15 residues. CDR1 is LNHDA and CDR2 is SQIVND in the germline V gene (reference sequence). Trimming removed 3 bases from V and 6 bases from J, with 14 bases in between. The CDR3 DNA sequence: TGTGCCAGTAGTATCACCGCAGGGTACTCCGGGGAGCTGTTTTTT. Translation: CASSITAGYSGELFF.

This clone has a single count. This chain joins TRBV9 and TRBJ2-3; the D gene is possibly TRBD1 (5 bases). The V end was cut by 0 bases, the J end by 0 bases, with 11 bases between. Looked up from germline, CDR1 is SGDLS and CDR2 is YYNGEE. This CDR3 has 16 residues. CDR3 residues: CASSVDEGASTDTQYF. The CDR3 DNA follows: TGTGCCAGCAGCGTAGACGAAGGGGCTAGCACAGATACGCAGTATTTT.

This rearrangement joins TRBV20-1 to TRBJ1-5; the D gene is possibly TRBD1 (5 bases). Trimming removed 3 bases at V and 9 bases at J, with 15 bases between. The V gene's germline CDR1 is DFQATT and CDR2 SNEGSKA (reference sequence). The CDR3 is 13 amino acids. For the CDR3, the DNA is TGCAGTGCTAGTGAGGGGTGGGACGGGCCCCAGCATTTT. This translates into CSASEGWDGPQHF.

The genes are TRBV19 and TRBJ2-3; TRBD2 matches 7 bases. CDR3 length: 13 amino acids. After removal of 8 bases from V and 4 bases from J, the junction contained 6 bases not matched to a gene. Germline V gene lookup returns CDR1 LNHDA and CDR2 SQIVND (reference sequence). This CDR3 is CASSGGWADTQYF. As DNA, the CDR3 is TGTGCCAGTTCGGGAGGTTGGGCAGATACGCAGTATTTT.

V gene TRBV7-2 combines with J gene TRBJ2-5, with TRBD1 identical over 7 bases. The trim removed 5 bases at V and 5 bases at J, leaving 5 bases unmatched. CDR1 is SGHTA, CDR2 FQGNSA, per germline. This CDR3 has 13 residues. In DNA form, the CDR3 reads TGTGCCAGCAGCCCGGACAGGAGGGAGACCCAGTACTTC. Protein: CASSPDRRETQYF.

This clone was observed a handful of times. The V call is TRBV7-9, the J call TRBJ1-2; D is unresolved. V gave up 3 bases and J gave up 6 bases, with 8 bases separating them. The CDR3 is 12 residues long. The germline V gene has CDR1 SEHNR and CDR2 FQNEAQ (reference sequence). The CDR3, as DNA: TGTGCCAGCAGCTTTTCCGGGGATGGCTACACCTTC. Protein sequence: CASSFSGDGYTF.

The chain is built from TRBV28 and TRBJ2-1, with D uncertain. Germline V gene lookup returns CDR1 MDHEN and CDR2 SYDVKM. This CDR3 has 16 amino acids. Between the trimmed V and J ends, which lost 6 bases and 0 bases, there was a span of 15 bases. The CDR3 loop reads CASRSPGLSSYNEQFF. CDR3 sequence (DNA): TGTGCCAGCAGGTCCCCTGGGCTGAGCTCCTACAATGAGCAGTTCTTC.

The chain has TRBV5-6 and TRBJ1-4, with D possibly TRBD1 on 6 matching bases. Trimming removed 5 bases at V and 8 bases at J, with 13 bases between. Germline values: CDR1 SGHDT, CDR2 YYEEEE. The CDR3 runs to 13 residues. The CDR3 DNA sequence: TGTGCCAGCAGGGAAAGGGGGGAGGAAAAACTGTTTTTT. Protein product: CASRERGEEKLFF.

This sequence joins TRBV7-9 and TRBJ2-3, with D uncertain. This CDR3 is built from 13 residues. The germline gives CDR1 SEHNR, CDR2 FQNEAQ (reference sequence). The germline V and J ends were trimmed by 3 bases and 1 base, with 5 bases remaining between them. In DNA, the CDR3 is TGTGCCAGCAGCTTGTCGGGCACAGATACGCAGTATTTT. This translates into CASSLSGTDTQYF. The complete variable domain, with remaining parts taken from reference TRBV7-9 and TRBJ2-3, reads DTGVSQNPRHKITKRGQNVTFRCDPISEHNRLYWYRQTLGQGPEFLTYFQNEAQLEKSRLLSDRFSAERPKGSFSTLEIQRTEQGDSAMYLCASSLSGTDTQYFGPGTRLTVL.

This clone showed up just once. J is TRBJ1-5 and V is TRBV10-3, with a weak D call TRBD1 (5 bases). Germline CDR1 is ENHRY and CDR2 is SYGVKD. Trimming pared 10 bases from V and 6 bases from J, leaving 19 bases between. The CDR3 spans 14 residues. The CDR3 reads CATSGPGEGQPQHF. DNA for the CDR3: TGTGCCACCTCAGGTCCGGGGGAGGGTCAGCCCCAGCATTTT.

This sequence joins TRBV30 and TRBJ1-4; D is possibly TRBD1 (6 bases). From germline, CDR1 is GTSNPN and CDR2 SVGIG (reference sequence). Trimming pared 0 bases from V and 7 bases from J, leaving 12 bases between. CDR3 length: 14 amino acids. CDR3 bases: TGTGCCTGGAGTGTACGCGGGGGCGTTGAAAAACTGTTTTTT. Translated, it gives CAWSVRGGVEKLFF.

The chain recombines TRBV27 with TRBJ2-3, with TRBD2 identical over 10 bases. CDR1 and CDR2 from the germline V gene are MNHEY and SMNVEV (reference sequence). This CDR3 spans 15 amino acids. The trim removed 8 bases at V and 3 bases at J, leaving 8 bases unmatched. CDR3 sequence: CASSLSGLATDTQYF. CDR3 DNA: TGTGCCAGCTCCCTTTCGGGACTAGCGACAGATACGCAGTATTTT.

The J gene is TRBJ2-3, the V gene TRBV13; 12 nucleotides align to TRBD2. CDR3 length: 17 amino acids. The V gene's germline CDR1 is PRHDT and CDR2 FYEKMQ (reference sequence). The ends lost 2 bases at V and 5 bases at J; junction bases unmatched: 8. The CDR3 DNA reads as TGTGCCAGCAGCTTACGGACTAGCGGGGACCTACGAGATACGCAGTATTTT. Translation gives CASSLRTSGDLRDTQYF.

This clone appeared a single time. The CDR3 spells CASSLNRNPNTEAFF. The CDR3 DNA reads as TGTGCCAGCAGCCTCAACAGGAATCCGAACACTGAAGCTTTCTTT. The J gene is TRBJ1-1, the V gene TRBV6-5; D is possibly TRBD1 (5 bases). From germline, CDR1 is MNHEY and CDR2 SVGAGI. V lost 6 bases and J 1 base, leaving 15 bases between the germline ends. This CDR3 has 15 amino acids.

The rearrangement links TRBV2 to TRBJ2-5; D gene ambiguous. CDR1 and CDR2 (germline): SNHLY, FYNNEI. Deletions cut 3 bases from V and 4 bases from J, with 3 bases between. CDR3 size: 11 residues. The CDR3 sequence: CASSEGETQYF. The CDR3 DNA reads TGTGCCAGCAGTGAGGGAGAGACCCAGTACTTC.